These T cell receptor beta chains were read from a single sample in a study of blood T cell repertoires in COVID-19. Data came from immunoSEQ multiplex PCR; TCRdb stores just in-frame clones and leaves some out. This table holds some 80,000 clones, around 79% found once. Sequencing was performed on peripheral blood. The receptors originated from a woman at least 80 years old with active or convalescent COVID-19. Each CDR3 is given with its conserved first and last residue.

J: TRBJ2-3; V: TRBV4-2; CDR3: CASSQDWAGKGDTQYF
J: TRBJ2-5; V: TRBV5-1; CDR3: CASSSWTSGGEETQYF
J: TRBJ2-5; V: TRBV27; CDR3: CASRTGTSGSPWETQYF
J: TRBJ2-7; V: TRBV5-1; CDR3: CASSLTGGVEQYF
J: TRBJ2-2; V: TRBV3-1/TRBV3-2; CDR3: CASSSGDGELFF
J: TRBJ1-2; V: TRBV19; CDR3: CASSATGTDYGYTF
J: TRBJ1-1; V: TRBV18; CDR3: CASSPELNTEAFF
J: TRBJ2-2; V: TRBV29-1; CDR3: CSVYPGTENTGELFF
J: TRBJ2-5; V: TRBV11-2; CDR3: CASSFWRAETQYF
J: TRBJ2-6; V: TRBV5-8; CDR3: CASSRQQGSNVLTF
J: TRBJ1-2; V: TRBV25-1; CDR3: CASSQNRGLAYGYTF
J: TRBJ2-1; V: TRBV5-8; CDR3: CASSLSIKRLAGNNEQFF
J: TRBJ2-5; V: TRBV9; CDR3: CASSVSGQETQYF
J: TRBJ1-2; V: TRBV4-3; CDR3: CASSQVLYGTYGYTF
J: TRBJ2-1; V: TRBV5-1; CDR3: CASSLRTSGRYNEQFF
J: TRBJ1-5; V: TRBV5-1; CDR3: CASSPSGGNQPQHF
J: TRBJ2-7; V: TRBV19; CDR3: CASSLGSEVYEQYF
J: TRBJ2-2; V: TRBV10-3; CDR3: CAISHSGQNTGELFF
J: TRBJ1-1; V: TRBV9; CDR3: CASSVVQQGRTEAFF
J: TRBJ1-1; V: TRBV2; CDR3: CASKEGQGMNTEAFF
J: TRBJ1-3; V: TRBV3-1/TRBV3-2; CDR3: CASSQDSSGNTIYF
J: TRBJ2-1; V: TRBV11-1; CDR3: CASSLASSGMNEQFF
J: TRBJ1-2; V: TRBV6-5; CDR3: CASRKTGGGYTF
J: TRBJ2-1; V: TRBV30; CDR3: CASSSGNRGGEQFF
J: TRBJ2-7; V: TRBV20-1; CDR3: CSASPTDPNSYEQYF
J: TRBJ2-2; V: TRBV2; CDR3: CASKWEKYTGELFF
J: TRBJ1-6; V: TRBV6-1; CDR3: CASSDRTGSGSPLHF
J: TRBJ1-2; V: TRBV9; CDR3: CASSVGAGQAGGYTF
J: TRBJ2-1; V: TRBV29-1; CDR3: CSVEDRGVRNEQFF
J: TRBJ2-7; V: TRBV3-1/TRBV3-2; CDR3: CASSHTVDRDVHF
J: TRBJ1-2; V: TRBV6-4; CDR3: CASSRQGTHGYTF
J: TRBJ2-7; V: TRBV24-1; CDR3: CATSDPTSGSAYEQYF
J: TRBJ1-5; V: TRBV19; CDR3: CASSIDDTVGQPQHF
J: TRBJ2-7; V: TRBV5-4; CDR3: CASSFGQEQYF
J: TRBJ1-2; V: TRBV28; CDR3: CASSGGPYGYTF
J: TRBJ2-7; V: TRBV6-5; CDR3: CASSPEAGVSYEQYF
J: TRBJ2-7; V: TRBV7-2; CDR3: CASSPRGNSYEQYF
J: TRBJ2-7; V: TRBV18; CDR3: CASSPPAGRSYEQYF
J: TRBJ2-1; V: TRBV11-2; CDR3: CASSLVQGYDEQFF
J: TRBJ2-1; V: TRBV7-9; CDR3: CASSSSGGGVEQFF
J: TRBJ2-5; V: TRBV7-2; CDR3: CASSSDWGRPLQETQYF
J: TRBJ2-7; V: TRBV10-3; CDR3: CAISELRERPYEQYF